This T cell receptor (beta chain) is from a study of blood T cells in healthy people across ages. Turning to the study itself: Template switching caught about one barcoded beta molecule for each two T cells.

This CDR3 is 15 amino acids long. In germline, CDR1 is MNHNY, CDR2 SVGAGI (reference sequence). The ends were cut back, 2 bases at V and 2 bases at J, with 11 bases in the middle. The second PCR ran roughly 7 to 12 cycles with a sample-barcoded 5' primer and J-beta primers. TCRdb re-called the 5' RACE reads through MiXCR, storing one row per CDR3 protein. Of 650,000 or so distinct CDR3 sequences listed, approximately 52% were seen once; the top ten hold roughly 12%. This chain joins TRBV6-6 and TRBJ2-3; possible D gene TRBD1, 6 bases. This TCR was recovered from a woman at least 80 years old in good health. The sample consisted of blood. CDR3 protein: CASSYPGENTDTQYF. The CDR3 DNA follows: TGTGCCAGCAGTTACCCAGGGGAAAACACAGATACGCAGTATTTT.